The sequence of this T cell receptor beta chain was determined in a study of shared clonotypes between healthy human individuals. Whole-study results and caveats: Sequencing of the sorted subsets was shown by rarefaction to be incomplete despite large depth. Clonotypes shared by all four sorted-subset donors had higher generation probabilities than non-shared clonotypes. Owing to a small donor count, the genetic and exposure-history diversity represented was limited.

Recent vaccinations or acute infections were absent in the healthy HIV-negative adult donors. Details on this clone: Its antigen remains unknown.

The protocol was immunoSEQ multiplex PCR, while the TCRdb copy is restricted to in-frame clones and leaves out a portion. This sample has some 790,000 clones; roughly two thirds occur once, and the top ten carry approximately 1.8%. V dropped 7 bases and J dropped 4; count of bases not matched to a gene: 10. This CDR3 region has 15 residues. The germline V gene encodes CDR1 MDHEN and CDR2 SYDVKM. The V and J genes are TRBV28 and TRBJ2-7; 10 bases line up with TRBD2. Material for sequencing was memory CD4+ T cells sorted from blood. Subset of the sample: CD45RA-negative fraction. The TCR sequence derives from a woman under 40 in good health. The CDR3: CASNRSSGRWYEQYF. DNA for the CDR3: TGTGCCAGCAATCGTTCTAGCGGGAGATGGTACGAGCAGTACTTC.